Listed here is a single T cell receptor beta chain. The source of the sample is a study of blood T cell repertoires in COVID-19. Overall study context: Sites in the United States, Italy and Spain provided acute and convalescent COVID-19 samples. PBMCs, B-cell-depleted T cells, or T cells were the source of the cDNA or gDNA that made up the material.

Per the original data handling: How many nucleated cells were present was estimated from reference gene primer amplification. Some clones are missing from TCRdb's copy, which holds only in-frame ones; the method was immunoSEQ multiplex PCR. D and trimming come from the DNA, and the V and J calls and clone size come from that table. The sample has roughly 170,000 clones, about 80% seen once. After removal of 4 bases from V and 4 bases from J, the junction contained 4 bases not matched to a gene. The CDR3 runs to 13 residues. The germline CDR1 and CDR2 sequences are SGHDT and YYEEEE. The chain is built from TRBV5-6 and TRBJ2-5; the match to TRBD2 covers 7 bases. This clonotype was sampled from a woman in her 70s with acute or convalescent COVID-19. Sequencing was done on a sample of peripheral blood. CDR3 nucleotide sequence: TGTGCCAGCAGCCAGACTAGCCGAGAGACCCAGTACTTC. Protein: CASSQTSRETQYF.